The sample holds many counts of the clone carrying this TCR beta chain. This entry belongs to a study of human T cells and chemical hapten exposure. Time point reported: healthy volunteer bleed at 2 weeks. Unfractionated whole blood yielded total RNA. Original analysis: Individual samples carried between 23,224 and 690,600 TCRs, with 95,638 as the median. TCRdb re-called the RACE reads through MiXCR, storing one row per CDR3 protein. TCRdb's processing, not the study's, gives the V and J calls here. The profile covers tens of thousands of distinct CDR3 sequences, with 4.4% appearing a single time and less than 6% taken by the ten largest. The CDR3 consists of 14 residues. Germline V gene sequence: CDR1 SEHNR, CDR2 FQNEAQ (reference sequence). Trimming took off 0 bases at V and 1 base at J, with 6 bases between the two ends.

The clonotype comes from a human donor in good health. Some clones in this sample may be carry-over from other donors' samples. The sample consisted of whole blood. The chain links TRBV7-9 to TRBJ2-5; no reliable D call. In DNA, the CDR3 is TGTGCCAGCAGCTTAGCAATAGTCCAAGAGACCCAGTACTTC. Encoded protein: CASSLAIVQETQYF.